This TCR beta chain was identified in a study of T cells in Graves' hyperthyroidism and ophthalmopathy. The table lists this clonotype with many counts. Researchers amplified the TCR beta CDR3 regions from RNA transcripts. The HTBI primer set served for first-round RT-PCR of the TCR CDR3. TCRdb analysed the multiplex PCR reads with MiXCR anew, one entry per CDR3 protein. Found here are fewer than 900,000 distinct CDR3 sequences, over 15% of them singletons; the top ten hold roughly 8%. CDR3 length: 14 residues. Trimming removed 0 bases at V and 1 base at J, with 6 bases between. Germline V gene sequence: CDR1 MNHEY, CDR2 SVGAGI.

The sample comprised blood. The clonotype comes from a man aged 18 to 29 with Graves' hyperthyroidism. This sequence joins TRBV6-5 and TRBJ2-5, with D possibly TRBD2 on 5 matching bases. The CDR3 region has the DNA TGTGCCAGCAGTTACTCGAGCGGCCAAGAGACCCAGTACTTC. The encoded protein is CASSYSSGQETQYF.